This T cell receptor (beta chain) was identified during a study of shared clonotypes between healthy human individuals. Study results and limitations: Inspection by rarefaction showed sorted-subset sequencing to be incomplete despite large depth. Non-shared clonotypes displayed generation probabilities falling below those of clonotypes present in all four donors. Clonotype sharing among donors was expected to depend on sequencing depth.

Every contributor of samples was a Caucasian grown-up residing in Nashville, Tennessee. Worth noting for this clone: Its specificity is unknown.

Profiling relied on immunoSEQ multiplex PCR, and the TCRdb table lists in-frame clones only, not all of them. The sample carries 2 million to 2.5 million clones, approximately 96% recorded once. CDR1 and CDR2 (germline): LGHNA, YSLEER. The CDR3 is made up of 18 amino acids. Trimming removed 0 bases from V and 4 bases from J; junction bases left unmatched: 9. This sequence was found in a man between 18 and 35 years old in good health. The chain links TRBV4-3 to TRBJ2-1, with 10 bases lining up with TRBD2. Sequenced input: naive CD4+ T cells sorted from blood. Subset defined: CD45RA+ positively selected. The CDR3, as DNA: TGCGCCAGCAGCCAAGATTCAGCGGGAGGGCCCCTTTACAATGAGCAGTTCTTC. Amino acids: CASSQDSAGGPLYNEQFF.